The 25 T cell receptor beta chains presented below share a single source sample, sequenced in a study of human T cells and chemical hapten exposure. TCRdb re-derived calls from the RACE reads in MiXCR, one entry per CDR3 protein. The table lists some 99,000 distinct CDR3 sequences, roughly a tenth of them singletons. Time point in this sample: patch test 2, 6 weeks after DPC sensitization. As for treatment: therapeutic diphenylcyclopropenone sensitization with weekly scalp DPC. The sample here was whole blood, taken in connection with sensitization to the hapten diphenylcyclopropenone (DPC). All receptors derive from a woman aged 40 to 50 with alopecia areata. Some clones in this sample may be carry-over from other donors' samples.

The chain recombines TRBV6-5 with TRBJ2-3; 12 positions agree with TRBD2. CDR3 length: 16 amino acids. V was pared by 5 bases and J by 2 bases, with 5 bases of the junction left unmatched. The germline CDR1 and CDR2 sequences are MNHEY and SVGAGI. The CDR3 reads CASSQGLAGLTDTQYF. The CDR3 bases are TGTGCCAGCAGTCAAGGACTAGCGGGGCTCACAGATACGCAGTATTTT.

This clonotype came up many times. The chain recombines TRBV11-2 with TRBJ2-1; the match to TRBD2 covers 8 bases. After removal of 1 base from V and 7 bases from J, the junction contained 6 bases not matched to a gene. This CDR3 has 15 amino acids. The V gene's germline CDR1 is SGHAT and CDR2 FQNNGV. The CDR3 sequence is CASSLVRGGWNEQFF. The CDR3, as DNA: TGTGCCAGCAGCTTAGTACGGGGGGGCTGGAATGAGCAGTTCTTC.

This clonotype was detected ten times or more. The chain is built from TRBV7-2 and TRBJ2-7; tentative D call: TRBD2 (7 bases). CDR1 and CDR2 from the germline V gene are SGHTA and FQGNSA. The length of the CDR3 is 14 residues. The V end lost 3 bases, the J end lost 2 bases, and 11 bases lay between the germline ends. CDR3 amino acids: CASSLGGAAYEQYF. The CDR3 DNA follows: TGTGCCAGCAGCTTGGGGGGGGCGGCCTACGAGCAGTACTTC. Looking up the rest from reference TRBV7-2 and TRBJ2-7 gives the full variable domain: GAGVSQSPSNKVTEKGKDVELRCDPISGHTALYWYRQSLGQGLEFLIYFQGNSAPDKSGLPSDRFSAERTGGSVSTLTIQRTQQEDSAVYLCASSLGGAAYEQYFGPGTRLTVT.

V and J are TRBV6-5 and TRBJ1-6, with 7 bases aligning to TRBD1. Germline V gene lookup returns CDR1 MNHEY and CDR2 SVGAGI. Trimming cost V 7 bases and J 7 bases; bases outside gene matches: 7. The length of the CDR3 is 14 residues. The CDR3 reads CASKKGAPNSPLHF. The CDR3 coding sequence is TGTGCCAGCAAGAAGGGGGCGCCGAATTCACCCCTCCACTTT.

In this sample, this clonotype turned up a few times. The rearrangement joins TRBV11-2 to TRBJ2-1; D is possibly TRBD1 (7 bases). Looked up from germline, CDR1 is SGHAT and CDR2 is FQNNGV. CDR3 length: 19 amino acids. V was clipped by 5 bases and J by 2 bases, with 25 bases between them. This CDR3 is CASSPPMGRQGGTYNEQFF. The CDR3 region has the DNA TGTGCCAGCAGCCCGCCCATGGGACGGCAGGGGGGCACCTACAATGAGCAGTTCTTC.

In its sample, this clonotype was seen many times. The chain uses TRBV7-9 and TRBJ2-7; 10 bases are shared with TRBD1. Germline assignment: CDR1 SEHNR and CDR2 FQNEAQ (reference sequence). J was trimmed by 9 bases and V by 6 bases; bases with no gene match: 17. The CDR3 covers 16 residues. CDR3 sequence: CASRRDAGTGVLGQYF. CDR3 nucleotides: TGTGCCAGCAGACGAGATGCCGGGACAGGGGTACTAGGGCAGTACTTC.

This clonotype came up a few times. This chain uses TRBV18 with TRBJ1-2, with D possibly being TRBD1 (6 bases). V was clipped by 2 bases and J by 6 bases, with 10 bases between them. In germline, CDR1 is KGHSH, CDR2 LQKENI. The CDR3 consists of 13 residues. The CDR3 sequence is CASSPTGWDGYTF. CDR3 bases: TGTGCCAGCTCACCAACAGGGTGGGATGGCTACACCTTC. Based on the CDR3 plus reference TRBV18 and TRBJ1-2, the full variable domain is NAGVMQNPRHLVRRRGQEARLRCSPMKGHSHVYWYRQLPEEGLKFMVYLQKENIIDESGMPKERFSAEFPKEGPSILRIQQVVRGDSAAYFCASSPTGWDGYTFGSGTRLTVV.

This clonotype was recorded a few times. The chain recombines TRBV29-1 with TRBJ1-1; unclear D gene. The CDR3 contains 13 residues. The germline V gene has CDR1 SQVTM and CDR2 ANQGSEA. The V end was cut by 6 bases, the J end by 0 bases, with 11 bases between. CDR3 residues: CSVYRIMNTEAFF. In nucleotides, the CDR3 is TGCAGCGTGTATAGAATCATGAACACTGAAGCTTTCTTT.

This clonotype was detected ten times or more. V usage is TRBV6-5 and J usage is TRBJ1-2; maybe TRBD1 (5 bases). CDR1 MNHEY and CDR2 SVGAGI come from the germline V gene. With 2 bases removed from V and 7 bases from J, the gap between germline ends came to 17 bases. The CDR3 is 15 residues long. The CDR3 bases are TGTGCCAGCAGTTACGAAAAAATGGGAGGGGTTGGCTACACCTTC. Its translation is CASSYEKMGGVGYTF.

This clonotype was counted many times. This chain links TRBV7-6 with TRBJ1-2, with a weak D call TRBD1 (6 bases). Germline V CDR1 and CDR2: SGHVS, FNYEAQ. V dropped 5 bases and J dropped 6 bases, with 28 bases sitting between them. CDR3 length: 18 residues. The CDR3 DNA is TGTGCCAGCAGCCCCCCTTCTCCGTTAGTACGGGGGCTCGATGGCTACACCTTC. It yields the protein CASSPPSPLVRGLDGYTF.

This clonotype was detected a few times. This chain joins TRBV5-6 and TRBJ2-6; D might be TRBD1 or TRBD2, each matching 5 bases. This CDR3 has 19 amino acids. Trimming left V 3 bases short and J 0 bases short, with 19 bases between. Germline loops: CDR1 SGHDT, CDR2 YYEEEE. CDR3 DNA sequence: TGTGCCAGCAGCTGGGATCTGGGACGGTGGAGCTCTGGGGCCAACGTCCTGACTTTC. Protein product: CASSWDLGRWSSGANVLTF.

Turning to this clonotype: Being one base from a much bigger clone, this may be a read error. The chain has TRBV7-3 and TRBJ1-1, with D hard to call. Per the germline V gene, CDR1 is SGHTA and CDR2 is FQGTGA. The CDR3 is made up of 13 amino acids. Trimming removed 1 base at V and 1 base at J, with 4 bases between. CDR3 nucleotide sequence: TGTGCCAGCAGCTTAAACGGGAACACTGAAGCTTTCTTT. Encoded protein: CASSLNGNTEAFF.

The table lists this clonotype with many counts. V gene TRBV20-1 combines with J gene TRBJ2-2, with TRBD1 identical over 10 bases. Germline loops: CDR1 DFQATT, CDR2 SNEGSKA (reference sequence). Unmatched junction bases numbered 6, after V lost 5 bases and J lost 3 bases. The CDR3 spans 15 residues. The CDR3 DNA follows: TGCAGTGCTCCGAGACAGGGGGCCCACACCGGGGAGCTGTTTTTT. Residues: CSAPRQGAHTGELFF.

This clonotype was counted at least ten times. The V and J genes are TRBV7-6 and TRBJ2-3; D might be TRBD2 (5 bases). V lost 1 base and J 4 bases, leaving 12 bases between the germline ends. CDR3 size: 15 residues. Germline CDR1 reads SGHVS; CDR2 reads FNYEAQ. The CDR3 sequence is CASSLGWGVADTQYF. CDR3 nucleotide sequence: TGTGCCAGCAGCTTAGGTTGGGGAGTGGCAGATACGCAGTATTTT.

In this sample, this clonotype turned up a few times. The rearrangement joins TRBV23-1 to TRBJ2-1, with D perhaps given as TRBD1 or TRBD2 (6 bases each). TRBV23-1 is identified as an open reading frame with a role that is uncertain. The CDR3 length is 15 residues. V was shortened by 8 bases and J by 4 bases, with 18 bases between the two germline ends. The CDR3 coding sequence is TGCGCCAGCGTTTCCGGGGGCCCCTGGTACAATGAGCAGTTCTTC. Translating it yields CASVSGGPWYNEQFF.

The CDR3 bases are TGTGCCAGCGCCCCGGGACAAGTAGCTCGGCCCCAGCATTTT. Translated: CASAPGQVARPQHF. The chain uses TRBV6-2 or TRBV6-3 and TRBJ1-5; possibly TRBD1 for D (6 bases). The germline V gene encodes CDR1 MNHEY and CDR2 SVGEGT. The length of the CDR3 is 14 residues. Trimming cost V 8 bases and J 9 bases, with 20 bases left between them.

This clonotype was detected ten times or more. The genes are TRBV9 and TRBJ2-1; perhaps TRBD2 as D (5 bases). Germline V gene data show CDR1 as SGDLS and CDR2 as YYNGEE. V was shortened by 1 base and J by 6 bases, with 20 bases between the two germline ends. The CDR3 sequence is 17 residues long. The CDR3 region is CASSVSSGNLIRNEQFF. As DNA, the CDR3 is TGTGCCAGCAGCGTATCCAGCGGAAACCTAATACGCAATGAGCAGTTCTTC.

This clonotype showed up many times. The V gene is TRBV12-3 or TRBV12-4, the J gene TRBJ2-5, with D tentatively TRBD1 or TRBD2 (5 bases each). Trimming stripped 3 bases from V and 5 bases from J, with 10 bases between. The CDR3 is 13 amino acids. The CDR3 DNA reads as TGTGCCAGCAGTTTGGCCGGGACCGAGACCCAGTACTTC. Translated, it gives CASSLAGTETQYF.

The chain links TRBV19 to TRBJ1-2, with a possible D match to TRBD1 (6 bases). V was trimmed by 1 base and J by 8 bases, leaving 8 bases between them. Per germline, CDR1 LNHDA and CDR2 SQIVND (reference sequence). The CDR3 consists of 12 residues. The DNA for the CDR3 is TGTGCCAGTAGTATAGCAGGGGACGGCTACACCTTC. It specifies CASSIAGDGYTF.

The chain is built from TRBV7-9 and TRBJ2-1; 12 bases are a match to TRBD2. Per germline, CDR1 SEHNR and CDR2 FQNEAQ (reference sequence). CDR3 size: 15 residues. V gave up 2 bases and J gave up 8 bases; unmatched junction bases: 4. The CDR3 spells CASSLTWTSGDEQFF. For the CDR3, the DNA is TGTGCCAGCAGCTTAACATGGACTAGCGGGGATGAGCAGTTCTTC.

The sample holds a few counts of this clonotype. The V call is TRBV18, the J call TRBJ2-1; 9 bases are shared with TRBD2. Looked up from germline, CDR1 is KGHSH and CDR2 is LQKENI. The CDR3 runs 15 residues. J lost 4 bases, V lost 6 bases, and 7 bases had no gene match. The CDR3 region is CASSRGGALYNEQFF. CDR3 DNA: TGTGCCAGCTCGCGGGGGGGAGCCTTATACAATGAGCAGTTCTTC.

The chain is built from TRBV19 and TRBJ2-7, with D unclear. The V gene's germline CDR1 is LNHDA and CDR2 SQIVND (reference sequence). This CDR3 is built from 16 residues. V was cut by 3 bases and J by 3 bases, with 18 bases left in between. The CDR3 DNA follows: TGTGCCAGTAGTATTTCTGGGCAAGCCTACTACTACGAGCAGTACTTC. Translated, it gives CASSISGQAYYYEQYF. Complete variable domain (other parts from reference TRBV19 and TRBJ2-7): DGGITQSPKYLFRKEGQNVTLSCEQNLNHDAMYWYRQDPGQGLRLIYYSQIVNDFQKGDIAEGYSVSREKKESFPLTVTSAQKNPTAFYLCASSISGQAYYYEQYFGPGTRLTVT.

This clonotype was detected ten times or more. The genes are TRBV3-1 and TRBJ1-2; 7 bases line up with TRBD1. The CDR3 has 14 amino acids. Germline lookup yields CDR1 LGHDT and CDR2 YNNKEL (reference sequence). V dropped 5 bases and J dropped 1; count of bases not matched to a gene: 4. The CDR3 bases are TGTGCCAGCAGCTTCAGGGGGTTTAACTATGGCTACACCTTC. Translation: CASSFRGFNYGYTF.

This clonotype appeared a few times. This sequence joins TRBV21-1 and TRBJ1-5; TRBD1 was called by the table and not checked on the DNA. TRBV21-1 is classified as a pseudogene. This CDR3 spans 19 amino acids. The CDR3 reads CASSVTPYPGGSVNQPQHF. The CDR3 DNA reads TGTGCCAGCAGCGTAACCCCATACCCAGGGGGTAGTGTGAATCAGCCCCAGCATTTT.

This chain joins TRBV30 and TRBJ2-2; a weak D match, TRBD2 (6 bases). The germline V and J ends were trimmed by 3 bases and 4 bases, with 15 bases remaining between them. CDR1 GTSNPN and CDR2 SVGIG come from the germline V gene (reference sequence). This CDR3 comprises 15 residues. CDR3 sequence (DNA): TGTGCCTGGAGGGTACTCGGGACTCCCACCGGGGAGCTGTTTTTT. This translates into CAWRVLGTPTGELFF.